This record looks at one TCR beta chain sequence and its context. During active infection, Seattle patients enrolled and were then monitored through disease. This specimen belongs to a study of blood T cell repertoires in COVID-19. Study-wide context: COVID-19 samples collected from the United States, Italy and Spain covered acute and convalescent phases. Sources were T cells, B-cell-depleted T cells, or PBMCs; the material itself was cDNA or gDNA.

Per the original data handling: Reference gene primers were amplified, and this amplification served to estimate nucleated cell counts. Using immunoSEQ multiplex PCR, the repertoire was profiled, and TCRdb retains in-frame clones only, with some absent. V, J and clone size were drawn from that table, and D and trimming were deduced from the DNA. The repertoire holds 120,000 or so clones, with around 90% as singletons. The sample comprised peripheral blood. This TCR was sampled from a woman aged 55 to 70 with COVID-19, enrolled during active disease.

For the CDR3, the DNA is TGTGCCAGCAGCCCCCCGGGACAGAAGAACACTGAAGCTTTCTTT. Translated: CASSPPGQKNTEAFF. J is TRBJ1-1 and V is TRBV7-2; the match to TRBD1 covers 7 bases. CDR1 SGHTA and CDR2 FQGNSA come from the germline V gene. CDR3 length equals 15 residues. V trimming: 5 bases; J trimming: 1 base; junction bases outside the gene matches: 7.